The clone carrying this TCR beta chain was picked up a small number of times. Its specificity is not known. The sample comes from a study of tissue T cells after allogeneic stem cell transplantation. Findings and limits, study-wide: Sampling depth was limited, and the cohort was small and clinically varied. Blood and spleen captured only part of the tissue TCR repertoire.

Only in-frame clones appear in the TCRdb table, and some are missing; sequencing was by immunoSEQ multiplex PCR. Altogether some 25,000 clones are present, 73% being singletons, with the ten largest covering approximately 8%. Median post-mortem interval was about 9.8 hours for GI, liver, skin and lymphoid tissues. The CDR3 has 14 amino acids. Trimming removed 6 bases at V and 2 bases at J, with 11 bases between. CDR1 is MNHEY, CDR2 SVGAGI, per germline. The sequenced sample was tissue from the ileum, obtained at autopsy. The rearrangement joins TRBV6-5 to TRBJ2-1; weak D call: TRBD2 (6 bases). This TCR came from a female donor over 55 with lung cancer. CDR3 region: CASRRGGTYNEQFF. The CDR3 nucleotides read TGTGCCAGCAGGCGGGGTGGCACCTACAATGAGCAGTTCTTC.